What follows describes a single T cell receptor beta chain. Its antigen is still unknown. The data stem from a study of OX40 agonist ivuxolimab in advanced cancers. Study findings and constraints: By week 6 at 0.1 to 3.0 mg/kg, blood CD4+ and CD8+ T cells had expanded clonally.

The method was immunoSEQ multiplex PCR; TCRdb's version includes in-frame clones alone and lacks a portion of them. The sample holds roughly 60,000 clones, about 90% seen once. With V trimmed by 5 bases and J by 2 bases, 10 bases remained unmatched. Germline CDR1 is SGHAT and CDR2 is FQNNGV. The CDR3 loop spans 16 amino acids. This receptor was obtained from an adult with an advanced solid tumor such as melanoma, head and neck, liver or kidney cancer. V usage is TRBV11-2 and J usage is TRBJ2-3; 7 positions agree with TRBD2. This specimen was CD4+ or CD8+ T cells sorted from blood, taken in a trial of the OX40 agonist ivuxolimab. CDR3 coding DNA: TGTGCCAGCAGCCCATCGGGGGGAGGATTCACAGATACGCAGTATTTT. It is translated as CASSPSGGGFTDTQYF.